The 11 T cell receptor beta chains given below trace back to one sample, sequenced in a study of OX40 agonist ivuxolimab in advanced cancers. Sequencing was performed with immunoSEQ multiplex PCR; in TCRdb, only in-frame clones are kept and a portion is missing. Here the sample spans 55,000 to 90,000 clones, more than 75% being singletons. This specimen consisted of CD4+ or CD8+ T cells sorted from blood, obtained in a trial of the OX40 agonist ivuxolimab. These receptors were obtained from an adult with an advanced solid tumor such as melanoma, head and neck, liver or kidney cancer.

The CDR3 region is CASSRGQANQFYSNQPQHF. DNA for the CDR3: TGTGCCAGTAGTAGGGGACAGGCAAACCAATTTTATAGCAATCAGCCCCAGCATTTT. This chain joins TRBV19 and TRBJ1-5; 8 positions agree with TRBD1. CDR1 is LNHDA and CDR2 is SQIVND in the germline V gene (reference sequence). Unmatched junction bases numbered 14, after V lost 4 bases and J lost 0 bases. The CDR3 runs to 19 residues. Drawing the rest from reference TRBV19 and TRBJ1-5, the complete variable domain is DGGITQSPKYLFRKEGQNVTLSCEQNLNHDAMYWYRQDPGQGLRLIYYSQIVNDFQKGDIAEGYSVSREKKESFPLTVTSAQKNPTAFYLCASSRGQANQFYSNQPQHFGDGTRLSIL.

The V gene is TRBV18, the J gene TRBJ1-5; D is perhaps TRBD1 (6 bases). Germline V gene data show CDR1 as KGHSH and CDR2 as LQKENI. Trimming pared 8 bases from V and 2 bases from J, leaving 19 bases between. The CDR3 has 16 amino acids. Here the CDR3 DNA reads TGTGCCAGCGCATTAACCCCGGACAGTGGCAATCAGCCCCAGCATTTT. It yields the protein CASALTPDSGNQPQHF.

V is TRBV20-1 and J is TRBJ2-5, with D uncertain. The CDR3 runs 10 residues. Germline CDR1 reads DFQATT; CDR2 reads SNEGSKA (reference sequence). V shed 3 bases and J shed 5 bases, with 4 bases lying between them. CDR3: CSASVETQYF. The CDR3 DNA reads as TGCAGTGCTAGTGTGGAGACCCAGTACTTC.

The chain is built from TRBV28 and TRBJ1-2; D gene ambiguous. Looked up from germline, CDR1 is MDHEN and CDR2 is SYDVKM. CDR3 length equals 12 residues. Trimming took off 6 bases at V and 4 bases at J, with 9 bases between the two ends. CDR3 DNA sequence: TGTGCCAGCAGCTCGGGTGGCTATGGCTACACCTTC. Translated, it gives CASSSGGYGYTF.

The chain couples TRBV7-6 to TRBJ2-5; 11 bases are shared with TRBD2. The CDR3 loop spans 15 amino acids. The V gene end was trimmed by 3 bases and the J gene end by 2 bases; junction bases not matched to a gene: 2. CDR1 is SGHVS, CDR2 FNYEAQ, per germline. CDR3 coding DNA: TGTGCCAGCAGCTTCAGGACTAGCGGGCAAGAGACCCAGTACTTC. Amino acid sequence: CASSFRTSGQETQYF.

The chain has TRBV14 and TRBJ1-4; no firm D call. Trimming pared 5 bases from V and 2 bases from J, leaving 12 bases between. This CDR3 comprises 15 residues. Germline values: CDR1 SGHDN, CDR2 FVKESK. CDR3: CASSTQMATNEKLFF. CDR3 in DNA: TGTGCCAGCAGCACCCAGATGGCTACTAATGAAAAACTGTTTTTT.

The V and J genes are TRBV28 and TRBJ1-2, with D possibly TRBD1 on 5 matching bases. The CDR3 has 13 residues. Germline V CDR1 and CDR2: MDHEN, SYDVKM. Trimming stripped 5 bases from V and 2 bases from J, with 9 bases between. The CDR3 bases are TGTGCCAGCAGTCTACAGGAGAACTATGGCTACACCTTC. As protein: CASSLQENYGYTF.

The rearrangement uses TRBV6-5 and TRBJ1-1, with 8 positions matching TRBD1. Losses at the gene ends were 2 bases for V and 4 bases for J; bases not matched to a gene: 3. Germline loops: CDR1 MNHEY, CDR2 SVGAGI. This CDR3 is 14 amino acids long. CDR3 region: CASSYDRGGTEAFF. The CDR3 DNA reads as TGTGCCAGCAGTTACGACAGGGGAGGCACTGAAGCTTTCTTT.

The J gene is TRBJ2-5, the V gene TRBV18; 8 bases align to TRBD1. The CDR3 sequence is 15 residues long. The V and J ends lost 2 bases and 1 base, in that order; junction bases with no gene match: 3. The germline CDR1 and CDR2 sequences are KGHSH and LQKENI. CDR3: CASSPRGQAQETQYF. CDR3 in DNA: TGTGCCAGCTCACCAAGGGGACAGGCCCAAGAGACCCAGTACTTC.

CDR3 amino acids: CASSPVRGLSGANVLTF. In DNA, the CDR3 is TGTGCCAGCTCACCAGTAAGGGGCCTCTCTGGGGCCAACGTCCTGACTTTC. The chain links TRBV18 to TRBJ2-6, with D possibly being TRBD1 (5 bases). This CDR3 contains 17 residues. In germline, CDR1 is KGHSH, CDR2 LQKENI. The V end lost 2 bases, the J end lost 0 bases, and 11 bases lay between the germline ends. Drawing the rest from reference TRBV18 and TRBJ2-6, the complete variable domain is NAGVMQNPRHLVRRRGQEARLRCSPMKGHSHVYWYRQLPEEGLKFMVYLQKENIIDESGMPKERFSAEFPKEGPSILRIQQVVRGDSAAYFCASSPVRGLSGANVLTFGAGSRLTVL.

In this sample, this clone turned up once. Possible read error: a much larger clone is one base away. The chain employs TRBV6-4 and TRBJ2-1; a possible D gene is TRBD2 (5 bases). The CDR3 length is 12 residues. Germline V gene lookup returns CDR1 MRHNA and CDR2 SNTAGT. The CDR3 DNA reads TGTGCCGGCAGATCAACGGGGAATGAGCAGTTCTTC. Translating gives CAGRSTGNEQFF.